This TCR beta chain was captured by sequencing in a study of human T cells and chemical hapten exposure. Study at large: Diphenylcyclopropenone doses were given weekly to the scalps of patients across the approximately 24-week study.

As the library was built, unique molecular identifiers were attached to individual cDNA molecules. TCRdb re-analysed the RACE reads in MiXCR, keeping a single row per CDR3 protein. The table shows roughly 180,000 distinct CDR3 sequences, with 20% to 25% occurring only once. Indicated time point: patch test 1, 2 weeks after DPC sensitization. Specified treatment: therapeutic diphenylcyclopropenone sensitization with weekly scalp DPC. Donation of samples came from alopecia patients who were 18 to 70 years old and suitable for DPC. This clonotype was observed many times. Trimming shortened V by 0 bases and J by 6 bases, and 10 bases separated the two germline ends. The CDR3 extends over 14 amino acids. Germline V gene data show CDR1 as SGHRS and CDR2 as YFSETQ.

This sample comprised whole blood, obtained in connection with sensitization to the hapten diphenylcyclopropenone (DPC). This receptor was identified in a woman between 45 and 60 years old with alopecia areata. Some clones in this sample may be carry-over from other donors' samples. The V call is TRBV5-1, the J call TRBJ1-5; D is possibly TRBD1 (6 bases). As DNA, the CDR3 is TGCGCCAGCAGCTTGGGGCAGGGGACTCAGCCCCAGCATTTT. Encoded protein: CASSLGQGTQPQHF.